Below, 22 T cell receptor beta chains from the same sample are listed, as sequenced in a study of blood T cell repertoires in COVID-19. Assay used: immunoSEQ multiplex PCR; TCRdb lists only in-frame clones, some missing. This sample has 250,000 to 300,000 clones, with 90% to 95% found just once. The sample taken for sequencing was peripheral blood. These receptors all stem from a woman in her thirties with COVID-19, enrolled during active disease.

The chain joins TRBV5-1 to TRBJ1-1, with TRBD1 matching 7 bases. Looked up from germline, CDR1 is SGHRS and CDR2 is YFSETQ. V lost 4 bases and J lost 4; bases outside the gene matches: 7. The CDR3 sequence is 14 residues long. The CDR3 coding sequence is TGCGCCAGCAGCCCAGGACAGGTTGGCACTGAAGCTTTCTTT. Translating gives CASSPGQVGTEAFF.

The chain links TRBV28 to TRBJ1-2, with 7 bases identical to TRBD1. With 5 bases clipped from V and 1 base from J, the junction kept 4 bases outside the gene matches. The CDR3 length is 14 residues. Germline V gene sequence: CDR1 MDHEN, CDR2 SYDVKM. The DNA for the CDR3 is TGTGCCAGCAGTCAGAGGGGGCTTAACTATGGCTACACCTTC. Its translation: CASSQRGLNYGYTF.

V and J are TRBV7-9 and TRBJ1-2, with D unresolved. Trimming removed 4 bases at V and 0 bases at J, with 9 bases between. Germline CDR1 reads SEHNR; CDR2 reads FQNEAQ (reference sequence). This CDR3 spans 14 amino acids. The CDR3 region has the DNA TGTGCCAGCAGCTGGCTGGCCGCTAACTATGGCTACACCTTC. Protein: CASSWLAANYGYTF.

This clone was recorded only once. The chain joins TRBV6-5 to TRBJ1-4, with D unclear. The CDR3 has 13 residues. Germline assignment: CDR1 MNHEY and CDR2 SVGAGI. Trimming shortened V by 6 bases and J by 0 bases, and 5 bases separated the two germline ends. The CDR3 coding sequence is TGTGCCAGCAGAAGCTCAACTAATGAAAAACTGTTTTTT. Translated: CASRSSTNEKLFF.

The chain combines TRBV21-1 with TRBJ2-3; the table names TRBD2, a call not compared with the DNA. TRBV21-1 is assigned pseudogene status. The CDR3 has 16 amino acids. The DNA of the CDR3 is TGTGCCAGCAGTTCGGCGGCCAGATGCCCCACAGATACGCAGTATTTT. This codes for CASSSAARCPTDTQYF.

This chain joins TRBV2 and TRBJ1-2, with D unresolved. Looked up from germline, CDR1 is SNHLY and CDR2 is FYNNEI. This CDR3 has 17 residues. The ends were cut back, 2 bases at V and 4 bases at J, with 20 bases in the middle. CDR3 protein: CASSESGAGASVYGYTF. The DNA of the CDR3 is TGTGCCAGCAGTGAATCAGGTGCAGGCGCCTCGGTCTATGGCTACACCTTC.

V usage is TRBV2 and J usage is TRBJ1-4; the D gene is possibly TRBD1 (6 bases). The CDR3 has 14 amino acids. CDR1 SNHLY and CDR2 FYNNEI come from the germline V gene. V lost 7 bases and J 7 bases, leaving 16 bases between the germline ends. The CDR3 sequence is CASTQWGQGEKLFF. The CDR3 coding sequence is TGTGCCAGCACTCAGTGGGGGCAGGGTGAAAAACTGTTTTTT.

This chain joins TRBV29-1 and TRBJ2-1; 14 positions match TRBD2. CDR3 length equals 14 residues. The germline V gene has CDR1 SQVTM and CDR2 ANQGSEA. V gave up 3 bases and J gave up 10 bases; unmatched junction bases: 5. The CDR3: CSVDRRLAGGEQFF. The CDR3 DNA reads as TGCAGCGTTGATAGGCGACTAGCGGGAGGGGAGCAGTTCTTC.

The sample holds a few counts of this clone. The chain uses TRBV9 and TRBJ2-7; 7 nucleotides align to TRBD2. The CDR3 loop spans 14 amino acids. Looked up from germline, CDR1 is SGDLS and CDR2 is YYNGEE. The J segment lost 6 bases and the V segment lost 2 bases, leaving 8 bases of the junction unmatched. The chain's CDR3 is CASSVSGGSREQYF. The CDR3 DNA reads as TGTGCCAGCAGCGTGTCGGGCGGGAGTCGCGAGCAGTACTTC.

The chain has TRBV6-2 or TRBV6-3 and TRBJ2-1; D not resolved. CDR3 length: 12 amino acids. Germline lookup yields CDR1 MNHEY and CDR2 SVGEGT. V lost 5 bases and J 6 bases, leaving 8 bases between the germline ends. CDR3 region: CASSPNSNEQFF. The DNA of the CDR3 is TGTGCCAGCAGTCCAAACAGCAATGAGCAGTTCTTC.

The rearrangement joins TRBV2 to TRBJ1-2; possibly TRBD1 for D (6 bases). Germline CDR1 is SNHLY and CDR2 is FYNNEI. The V and J ends lost 5 bases and 2 bases respectively, with 12 bases between them. The CDR3 is made up of 14 amino acids. In DNA form, the CDR3 reads TGTGCCAGCAGTCCCCTGACAGGAAACTATGGCTACACCTTC. Translating it yields CASSPLTGNYGYTF.

The chain uses TRBV6-6 and TRBJ2-7; the D is unclear. V was trimmed by 2 bases and J by 1 base, leaving 6 bases between them. The germline CDR1 and CDR2 sequences are MNHNY and SVGAGI (reference sequence). The CDR3 has 13 amino acids. CDR3 loop: CASSYGLSYEQYF. CDR3 DNA sequence: TGTGCCAGCAGTTACGGCTTATCCTACGAGCAGTACTTC.

The chain combines TRBV15 with TRBJ1-2; the D gene is possibly TRBD1 (5 bases). Trimming removed 0 bases from V and 2 bases from J, with 16 bases in between. Germline lookup yields CDR1 LNHNV and CDR2 YYDKDF (reference sequence). The CDR3 covers 17 residues. The CDR3 loop reads CATSRDSGHRINYGYTF. The CDR3, as DNA: TGTGCCACCAGCAGAGATTCCGGTCACAGGATAAACTATGGCTACACCTTC.

The J gene is TRBJ2-7, the V gene TRBV27, with D maybe TRBD2 (6 bases). Between the trimmed V and J ends, which lost 6 bases and 2 bases, there was a span of 11 bases. There are 13 residues in the CDR3. Germline V gene data show CDR1 as MNHEY and CDR2 as SMNVEV (reference sequence). The DNA for the CDR3 is TGTGCCAGCAGCGGGGGTATCACCTACGAGCAGTACTTC. Translation: CASSGGITYEQYF.

The V gene is TRBV30, the J gene TRBJ1-2, with 8 bases identical to TRBD1. The CDR3 covers 15 residues. Germline trimming cut 3 bases from V and 0 bases from J; bases unmatched to any gene: 6. Germline CDR1 GTSNPN, CDR2 SVGIG (reference sequence). DNA for the CDR3: TGTGCCTGGAGGCCTGACAGGGGCTCTAACTATGGCTACACCTTC. This encodes CAWRPDRGSNYGYTF. Supplemented by reference TRBV30 and TRBJ1-2, the full variable domain reads SQTIHQWPATLVQPVGSPLSLECTVEGTSNPNLYWYRQAAGRGLQLLFYSVGIGQISSEVPQNLSASRPQDRQFILSSKKLLLSDSGFYLCAWRPDRGSNYGYTFGSGTRLTVV.

The chain couples TRBV4-1 to TRBJ1-2; D is unclear. The germline CDR1 and CDR2 sequences are MGHRA and YSYEKL. The CDR3 spans 12 residues. V shed 6 bases and J shed 4 bases, with 9 bases lying between them. CDR3 in DNA: TGCGCCAGCAGTGAGGCGGCCTATGGCTACACCTTC. It translates to CASSEAAYGYTF.

The chain carries TRBV25-1 and TRBJ1-1, with no clear D. CDR1 is MGHDK and CDR2 is SYGVNS in the germline V gene. The CDR3 length is 14 residues. V was trimmed by 5 bases and J by 4 bases, leaving 14 bases between them. The CDR3 protein is CASSREGWGTEAFF. CDR3 bases: TGTGCCAGCAGTAGGGAGGGATGGGGCACTGAAGCTTTCTTT.

The chain carries TRBV29-1 and TRBJ2-7, with a tentative D call TRBD1 (5 bases). The V gene lost 1 base and the J gene lost 2 bases, with 9 bases spanning the gap. CDR1 is SQVTM and CDR2 is ANQGSEA in the germline V gene. The CDR3 has 13 amino acids. The DNA of the CDR3 is TGCAGCGTTGAAGGGCAGGGTGCCTACGAGCAGTACTTC. Protein sequence: CSVEGQGAYEQYF.

V gene TRBV2 combines with J gene TRBJ1-1, with D unresolved. There are 16 residues in the CDR3. Germline V gene data show CDR1 as SNHLY and CDR2 as FYNNEI. V lost 6 bases, J lost 1 base, and 18 bases lay in between. The CDR3 reads CASSRWVLPGNTEAFF. The CDR3 region has the DNA TGTGCCAGCAGCAGGTGGGTCCTGCCAGGGAACACTGAAGCTTTCTTT.

This chain joins TRBV7-8 and TRBJ2-7, with 11 nucleotides matching TRBD1. V was clipped by 5 bases and J by 4 bases; unmatched bases: 4. The CDR3 consists of 14 residues. Germline V gene data show CDR1 as SGHVS and CDR2 as FQNEAQ. The CDR3 region has the DNA TGTGCCAGCAGCATCCGGGACAGGGGGTACGAGCAGTACTTC. Translating it yields CASSIRDRGYEQYF.

The chain joins TRBV27 to TRBJ2-2; maybe TRBD1 (6 bases). This CDR3 comprises 15 residues. Trimming stripped 2 bases from V and 2 bases from J, with 9 bases between. Germline CDR1 is MNHEY and CDR2 is SMNVEV (reference sequence). CDR3 residues: CASSLRTANTGELFF. The CDR3 region has the DNA TGTGCCAGCAGTTTAAGGACAGCCAACACCGGGGAGCTGTTTTTT.

The J gene is TRBJ2-5, the V gene TRBV3-1 (or the pseudogene TRBV3-2); 13 bases are shared with TRBD2. V was pared by 4 bases and J by 3 bases, with 2 bases of the junction left unmatched. Per germline, CDR1 LGHDT and CDR2 YNNKEL (reference sequence). The CDR3 has 15 residues. The CDR3 DNA follows: TGTGCCAGCAGCCTCGGACTAGCGGGAGAAGAGACCCAGTACTTC. Translated: CASSLGLAGEETQYF.